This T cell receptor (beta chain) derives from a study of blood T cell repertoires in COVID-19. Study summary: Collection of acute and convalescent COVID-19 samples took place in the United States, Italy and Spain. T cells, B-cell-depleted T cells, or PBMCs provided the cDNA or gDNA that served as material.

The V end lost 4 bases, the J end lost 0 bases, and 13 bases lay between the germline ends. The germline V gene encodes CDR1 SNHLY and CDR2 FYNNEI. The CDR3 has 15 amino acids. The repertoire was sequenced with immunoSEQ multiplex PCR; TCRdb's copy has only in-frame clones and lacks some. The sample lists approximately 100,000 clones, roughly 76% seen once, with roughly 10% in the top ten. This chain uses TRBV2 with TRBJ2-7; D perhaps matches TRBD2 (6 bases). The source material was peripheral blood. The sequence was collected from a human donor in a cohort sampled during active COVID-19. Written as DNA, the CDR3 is TGTGCCAGCAGTGTTTCGGCCGGGAGCTCCTACGAGCAGTACTTC. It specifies CASSVSAGSSYEQYF.